The 3 T cell receptor beta chains listed next were all sequenced from one sample in a study of blood T cell repertoires in COVID-19. The data were produced by immunoSEQ multiplex PCR, yet TCRdb's version contains in-frame clones alone and is incomplete. Of about 93,000 clones in the sample, approximately 80% were seen once. Sequencing was performed on peripheral blood. Source of these receptors: a human donor in a cohort sampled during active COVID-19.

V usage is TRBV2 and J usage is TRBJ1-6; TRBD1 agrees at 9 bases. Germline V gene data show CDR1 as SNHLY and CDR2 as FYNNEI. The CDR3 is 19 residues long. V dropped 6 bases and J dropped 1; count of bases not matched to a gene: 13. CDR3: CASSLQGTGYGSYNSPLHF. The CDR3 region has the DNA TGTGCCAGCAGCTTACAGGGGACAGGGTATGGTTCCTATAATTCACCCCTCCACTTT.

This chain links TRBV6-6 with TRBJ1-2; 9 bases are shared with TRBD1. V lost 6 bases and J lost 5; bases outside the gene matches: 7. The CDR3 contains 14 residues. CDR1 is MNHNY and CDR2 is SVGAGI in the germline V gene (reference sequence). Here the CDR3 reads CASRETGGNYGYTF. CDR3 sequence (DNA): TGTGCCAGCAGAGAGACAGGGGGAAATTATGGCTACACCTTC.

The chain links TRBV7-8 to TRBJ2-7, with 7 bases identical to TRBD2. The CDR3 covers 17 residues. The V and J ends lost 2 bases and 1 base, in that order; junction bases with no gene match: 11. Germline lookup yields CDR1 SGHVS and CDR2 FQNEAQ. The CDR3 region is CASSLFASGAPSYEQYF. The CDR3 bases are TGTGCCAGCAGCTTATTCGCTAGCGGAGCCCCTTCCTACGAGCAGTACTTC.